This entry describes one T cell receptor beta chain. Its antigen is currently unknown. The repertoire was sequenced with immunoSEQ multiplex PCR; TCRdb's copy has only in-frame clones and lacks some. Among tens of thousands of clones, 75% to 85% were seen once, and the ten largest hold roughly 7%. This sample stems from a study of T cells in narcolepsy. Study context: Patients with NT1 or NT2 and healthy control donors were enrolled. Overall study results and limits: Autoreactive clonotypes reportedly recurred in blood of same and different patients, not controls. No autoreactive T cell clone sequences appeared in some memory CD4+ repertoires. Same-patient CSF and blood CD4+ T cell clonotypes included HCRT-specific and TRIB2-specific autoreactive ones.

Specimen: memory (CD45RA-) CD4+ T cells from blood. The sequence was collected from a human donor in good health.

The CDR3 DNA follows: TGTGCCAGCAGTGAAAACAGGAACACTGAAGCTTTCTTT. Translated, it gives CASSENRNTEAFF. The chain recombines TRBV6-5 with TRBJ1-1; D not resolved. V was clipped by 5 bases and J by 1 base, with 8 bases between them. Germline V gene data show CDR1 as MNHEY and CDR2 as SVGAGI. CDR3 size: 13 residues.